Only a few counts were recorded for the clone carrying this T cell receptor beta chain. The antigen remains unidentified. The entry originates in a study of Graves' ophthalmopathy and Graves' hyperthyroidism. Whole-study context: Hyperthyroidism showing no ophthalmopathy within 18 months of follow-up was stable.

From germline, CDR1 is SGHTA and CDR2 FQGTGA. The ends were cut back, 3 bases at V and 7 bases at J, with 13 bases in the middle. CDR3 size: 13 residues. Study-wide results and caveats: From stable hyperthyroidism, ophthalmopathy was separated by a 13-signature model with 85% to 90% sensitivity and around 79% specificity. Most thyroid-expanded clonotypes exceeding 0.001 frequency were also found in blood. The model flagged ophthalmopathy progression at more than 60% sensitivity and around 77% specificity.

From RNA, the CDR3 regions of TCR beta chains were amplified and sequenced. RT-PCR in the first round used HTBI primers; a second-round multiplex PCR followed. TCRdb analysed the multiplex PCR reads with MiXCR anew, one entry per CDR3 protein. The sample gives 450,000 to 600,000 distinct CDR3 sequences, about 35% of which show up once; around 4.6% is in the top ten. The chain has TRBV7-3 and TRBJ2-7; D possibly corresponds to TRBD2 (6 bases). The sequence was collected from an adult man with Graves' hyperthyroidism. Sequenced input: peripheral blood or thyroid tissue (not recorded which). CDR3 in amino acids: CASSLTSANEQYF. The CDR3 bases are TGTGCCAGCAGCTTGACTAGTGCCAATGAGCAGTACTTC.